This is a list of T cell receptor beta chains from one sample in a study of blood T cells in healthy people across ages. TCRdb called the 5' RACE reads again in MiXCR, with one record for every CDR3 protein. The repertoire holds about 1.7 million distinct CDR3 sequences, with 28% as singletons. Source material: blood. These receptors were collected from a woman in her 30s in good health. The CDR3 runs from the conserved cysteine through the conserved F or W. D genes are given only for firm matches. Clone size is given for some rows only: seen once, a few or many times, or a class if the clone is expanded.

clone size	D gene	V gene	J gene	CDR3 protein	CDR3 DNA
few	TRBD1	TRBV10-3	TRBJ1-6	CAIRTGDAAPLHF	TGTGCCATTAGGACAGGGGACGCGGCACCCCTCCACTTT
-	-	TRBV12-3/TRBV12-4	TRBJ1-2	CASSWGEYGYTF	TGTGCCAGCAGTTGGGGCGAATATGGCTACACCTTC
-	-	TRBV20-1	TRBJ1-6	CSARVGAWNSPLHF	TGCAGTGCCCGAGTGGGGGCATGGAATTCACCCCTCCACTTT
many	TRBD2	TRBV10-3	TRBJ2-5	CAISESNPSGETQYF	TGTGCCATCAGTGAGTCGAATCCTAGCGGTGAGACCCAGTACTTC
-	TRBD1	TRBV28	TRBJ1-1	CASLAGQPNTEAFF	TGTGCCAGCCTTGCGGGACAGCCGAACACTGAAGCTTTCTTT
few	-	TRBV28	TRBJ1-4	CASSSYREMTNEKLFF	TGTGCCAGCAGTTCCTACAGGGAGATGACTAATGAAAAACTGTTTTTT
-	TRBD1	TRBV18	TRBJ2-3	CASSPGQGMVDTQYF	TGTGCCAGCTCACCGGGACAGGGGATGGTAGATACGCAGTATTTT
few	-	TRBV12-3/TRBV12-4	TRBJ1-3	CASSLLEGSGNTIYF	TGTGCCAGCAGTCTTCTGGAGGGCTCTGGAAACACCATATATTTT
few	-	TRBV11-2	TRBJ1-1	CASTLGGQQPKAFF	TGTGCCAGCACCCTAGGGGGGCAGCAGCCTAAAGCTTTCTTT
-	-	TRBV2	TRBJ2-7	CASSEGGQIYEQYF	TGTGCCAGCAGTGAGGGGGGGCAAATCTACGAGCAGTACTTC
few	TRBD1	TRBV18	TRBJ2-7	CASSPGGTGNSYEQYF	TGTGCCAGCTCACCAGGTGGGACAGGGAACTCCTACGAGCAGTACTTC
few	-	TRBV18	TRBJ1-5	CASSPGVSNHPQHF	TGTGCCAGCTCTCCAGGGGTAAGCAATCATCCCCAGCATTTT
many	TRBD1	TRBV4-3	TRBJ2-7	CASSQDIFDRGSNEQYF	TGCGCCAGCAGCCAAGACATTTTTGACAGGGGCTCTAACGAGCAGTACTTC
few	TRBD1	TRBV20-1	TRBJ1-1	CSARPGTGRLEAFF	TGCAGTGCTAGGCCCGGGACAGGGCGTCTCGAAGCTTTCTTT
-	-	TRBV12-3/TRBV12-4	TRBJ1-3	CASSVASSGNTIYF	TGTGCCAGCAGTGTCGCAAGCTCTGGAAACACCATATATTTT
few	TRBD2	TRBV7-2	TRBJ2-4	CASSPRTSGVAKNIQYF	TGTGCCAGCAGCCCGAGGACTAGCGGGGTAGCCAAAAACATTCAGTACTTC
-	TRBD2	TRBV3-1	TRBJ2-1	CASSHSGLAGGGNEQFF	TGTGCCAGCAGCCACTCGGGACTAGCGGGAGGGGGCAATGAGCAGTTCTTC
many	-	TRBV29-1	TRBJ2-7	CSVAFGPREQYF	TGCAGCGTTGCCTTTGGCCCAAGGGAGCAGTACTTC
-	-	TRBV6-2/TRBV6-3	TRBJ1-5	CVSSRPTTSNQPQHF	TGTGTCAGCAGCCGCCCGACAACTAGCAATCAGCCCCAGCATTTT
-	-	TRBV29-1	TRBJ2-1	CSQRIQETQFF	TGCAGCCAACGGATCCAAGAGACCCAGTTCTTC
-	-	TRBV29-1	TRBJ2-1	CSVESRPQRYVQFNEQFF	TGCAGCGTTGAATCCCGTCCCCAGCGGTACGTGCAGTTCAATGAGCAGTTCTTC
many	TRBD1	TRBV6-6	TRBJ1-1	CASGTANTEAFF	TGTGCCAGCGGGACAGCGAACACTGAAGCTTTCTTT
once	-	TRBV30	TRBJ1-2	CAWSVLRSNYTF	TGTGCCTGGAGTGTACTGCGGAGTAACTACACCTTC
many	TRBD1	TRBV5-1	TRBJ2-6	CASGPPGGAGANVLTF	TGCGCCAGCGGCCCCCCAGGGGGAGCTGGGGCCAACGTCCTGACTTTC
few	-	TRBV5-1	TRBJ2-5	CASQDASEETQYF	TGCGCCAGCCAGGACGCGAGCGAAGAGACCCAGTACTTC
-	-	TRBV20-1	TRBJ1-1	CSARVGGRGGNTEAFF	TGCAGTGCTAGAGTAGGAGGAAGGGGTGGGAACACTGAAGCTTTCTTT
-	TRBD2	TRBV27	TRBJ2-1	CASSIRVGGDEQFF	TGTGCCAGCAGTATAAGGGTCGGGGGGGATGAGCAGTTCTTC
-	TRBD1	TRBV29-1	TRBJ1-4	CSAETGEREKLFF	TGCAGCGCCGAGACAGGGGAAAGGGAAAAACTGTTTTTT
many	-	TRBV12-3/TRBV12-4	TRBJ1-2	CASSFQNYGYTF	TGTGCCAGCAGTTTTCAAAACTATGGCTACACCTTC
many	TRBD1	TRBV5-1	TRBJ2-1	CASSSGTVTYNEQFF	TGCGCCAGCAGCTCTGGGACAGTCACCTACAATGAGCAGTTCTTC
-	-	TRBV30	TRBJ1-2	CALETGYGYTF	TGTGCCCTTGAAACGGGCTATGGCTACACCTTC